Shown below are 12 T cell receptor beta chains from a single sample sequenced in a study of sequential checkpoint blockade in melanoma. Treatment here: randomized to nivolumab then ipilimumab (arm A) or the reverse (arm B). The protocol was immunoSEQ multiplex PCR, while the TCRdb copy is restricted to in-frame clones and leaves out a portion. The sample holds 5,200 or so clones, approximately 80% seen once. Sequences were derived from CD8+ T cells sorted from blood (inferred from file names), sampled from a patient given nivolumab and ipilimumab in sequence. Receptor source: a human donor with melanoma.

The rearrangement uses TRBV4-2 and TRBJ1-5; D perhaps matches TRBD1 (5 bases). Trimming cost V 0 bases and J 4 bases, with 10 bases left between them. CDR3 length equals 15 residues. Germline V lookup: CDR1 LGHNA, CDR2 YNFKEQ. The CDR3: CASSQDWEGNQPQHF. CDR3 nucleotide sequence: TGTGCCAGCAGCCAAGATTGGGAGGGGAATCAGCCCCAGCATTTT.

V and J are TRBV9 and TRBJ1-5, with a weak D call TRBD1 (6 bases). The V gene lost 3 bases and the J gene lost 0 bases, with 10 bases spanning the gap. From germline, CDR1 is SGDLS and CDR2 YYNGEE. The CDR3 loop spans 15 amino acids. CDR3 loop: CASSAGQNSNQPQHF. The CDR3, as DNA: TGTGCCAGCAGCGCAGGACAGAATAGCAATCAGCCCCAGCATTTT. Using reference TRBV9 and TRBJ1-5 for the parts outside the CDR3, the full variable domain is DSGVTQTPKHLITATGQRVTLRCSPRSGDLSVYWYQQSLDQGLQFLIQYYNGEERAKGNILERFSAQQFPDLHSELNLSSLELGDSALYFCASSAGQNSNQPQHFGDGTRLSIL.

This clone is medium-sized by share. This sequence joins TRBV11-2 and TRBJ1-1; a weak D match, TRBD1 (6 bases). Germline V gene lookup returns CDR1 SGHAT and CDR2 FQNNGV. CDR3 length equals 17 residues. The germline V and J ends were trimmed by 4 bases and 4 bases, with 22 bases remaining between them. Written as DNA, the CDR3 is TGTGCCAGCAGCTACTCGACTATAACAGGGATGGGCACTGAAGCTTTCTTT. Its translation is CASSYSTITGMGTEAFF.

The CDR3 DNA is TGCGCCAGCAGCCAAGGGGGGACAGGGGGCGCGAAGACCCAGTACTTC. It translates to CASSQGGTGGAKTQYF. The V gene is TRBV4-3, the J gene TRBJ2-5; TRBD1 matches 12 bases. The length of the CDR3 is 16 residues. The trim removed 1 base at V and 6 bases at J, leaving 6 bases unmatched. CDR1 is LGHNA, CDR2 YSLEER, per germline.

The chain carries TRBV28 and TRBJ2-1, with 7 bases identical to TRBD1. The CDR3 loop spans 14 amino acids. Germline V lookup: CDR1 MDHEN, CDR2 SYDVKM. The V and J ends lost 3 bases and 8 bases, in that order; junction bases with no gene match: 7. CDR3 in amino acids: CASSLTGTDDEQFF. The CDR3, as DNA: TGTGCCAGCAGTTTGACCGGGACAGATGATGAGCAGTTCTTC.

V usage is TRBV5-1 and J usage is TRBJ2-7, with TRBD1 matching over 7 bases. The germline CDR1 and CDR2 sequences are SGHRS and YFSETQ. This CDR3 has 14 residues. V shed 0 bases, J shed 7 bases, and the junction held 7 bases outside the gene matches. The CDR3 here is CASSLGQGAREQYF. The CDR3 DNA sequence: TGCGCCAGCAGCTTGGGACAGGGCGCCCGGGAGCAGTACTTC.

This sequence joins TRBV4-1 and TRBJ1-4; tentative D call: TRBD1 (5 bases). Germline assignment: CDR1 MGHRA and CDR2 YSYEKL. This CDR3 spans 15 amino acids. V lost 5 bases, J lost 1 base, and 11 bases lay in between. The DNA for the CDR3 is TGCGCCAGCAGCTTCGGGAGGGGAACTAATGAAAAACTGTTTTTT. Translation gives CASSFGRGTNEKLFF.

V is TRBV7-9 and J is TRBJ2-6; TRBD2 matches at 9 bases. CDR1 is SEHNR, CDR2 FQNEAQ, per germline (reference sequence). The CDR3 loop spans 18 amino acids. After removal of 5 bases from V and 3 bases from J, the junction contained 11 bases not matched to a gene. CDR3 loop: CASSPPTRGGHGANVLTF. The DNA for the CDR3 is TGTGCCAGCAGCCCCCCTACGCGGGGGGGCCATGGGGCCAACGTCCTGACTTTC.

The genes are TRBV7-9 and TRBJ2-3; D is perhaps TRBD2 (6 bases). Trimming removed 1 base at V and 3 bases at J, with 11 bases between. In germline, CDR1 is SEHNR, CDR2 FQNEAQ (reference sequence). The CDR3 runs 15 residues. The CDR3 reads CASSLVGGATDTQYF. Written as DNA, the CDR3 is TGTGCCAGCAGCTTAGTCGGGGGAGCGACAGATACGCAGTATTTT.

The chain joins TRBV6-5 to TRBJ1-1; 9 bases align to TRBD1. The germline gives CDR1 MNHEY, CDR2 SVGAGI. The CDR3 consists of 16 residues. V was pared by 0 bases and J by 3 bases, with 5 bases of the junction left unmatched. The CDR3: CASSYSQRTGDTEAFF. In DNA, the CDR3 is TGTGCCAGCAGTTACTCGCAGAGGACAGGGGACACTGAAGCTTTCTTT.

The chain recombines TRBV4-1 with TRBJ2-7; D might be TRBD1 (6 bases). V lost 3 bases to trimming and J lost 1 base, with 19 bases between them. The V gene's germline CDR1 is MGHRA and CDR2 YSYEKL. CDR3 length: 17 amino acids. The CDR3: CASSQLAEGDSSYEQYF. The CDR3 nucleotides are TGCGCCAGCAGCCAGCTCGCAGAGGGGGATTCATCCTACGAGCAGTACTTC.

This clone has only a few counts. J is TRBJ2-3 and V is TRBV29-1; TRBD2 might be the D (5 bases). Germline values: CDR1 SQVTM, CDR2 ANQGSEA. V was clipped by 2 bases and J by 4 bases, with 16 bases between them. CDR3 size: 15 residues. The chain's CDR3 is CSVELTSEEADTQYF. The CDR3 DNA sequence: TGCAGCGTTGAACTTACTAGTGAGGAAGCAGATACGCAGTATTTT.